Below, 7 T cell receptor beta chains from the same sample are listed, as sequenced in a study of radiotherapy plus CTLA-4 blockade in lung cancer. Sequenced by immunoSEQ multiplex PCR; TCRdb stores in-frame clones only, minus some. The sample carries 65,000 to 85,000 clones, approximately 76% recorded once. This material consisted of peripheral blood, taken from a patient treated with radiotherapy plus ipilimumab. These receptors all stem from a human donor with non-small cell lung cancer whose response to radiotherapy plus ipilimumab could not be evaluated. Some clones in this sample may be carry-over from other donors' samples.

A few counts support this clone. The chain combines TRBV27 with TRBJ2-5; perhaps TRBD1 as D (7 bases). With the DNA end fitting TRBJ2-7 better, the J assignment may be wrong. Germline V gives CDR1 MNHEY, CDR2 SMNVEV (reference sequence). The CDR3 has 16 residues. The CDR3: CASSWTTGDLIYEQYF. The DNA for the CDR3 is TGTGCCAGCAGCTGGACTACAGGGGATCTAATCTACGAGCAGTACTTC.

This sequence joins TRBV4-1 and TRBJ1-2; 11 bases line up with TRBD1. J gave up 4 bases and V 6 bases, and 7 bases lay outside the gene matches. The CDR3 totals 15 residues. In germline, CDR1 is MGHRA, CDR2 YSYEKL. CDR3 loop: CASSPGQGASYGYTF. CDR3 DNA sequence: TGCGCCAGCAGTCCCGGACAGGGGGCCTCCTATGGCTACACCTTC.

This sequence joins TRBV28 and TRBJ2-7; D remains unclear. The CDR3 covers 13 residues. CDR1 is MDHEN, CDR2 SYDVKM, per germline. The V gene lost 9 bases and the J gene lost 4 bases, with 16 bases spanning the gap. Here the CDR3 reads CASFTSMSYEQYF. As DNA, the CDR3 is TGTGCCAGTTTTACATCCATGTCATACGAGCAGTACTTC. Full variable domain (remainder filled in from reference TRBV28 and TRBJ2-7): DVKVTQSSRYLVKRTGEKVFLECVQDMDHENMFWYRQDPGLGLRLIYFSYDVKMKEKGDIPEGYSVSREKKERFSLILESASTNQTSMYLCASFTSMSYEQYFGPGTRLTVT.

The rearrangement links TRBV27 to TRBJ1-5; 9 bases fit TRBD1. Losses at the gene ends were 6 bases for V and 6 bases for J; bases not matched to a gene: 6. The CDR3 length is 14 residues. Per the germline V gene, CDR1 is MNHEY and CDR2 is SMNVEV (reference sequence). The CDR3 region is CASRYTGGGQPQHF. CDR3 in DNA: TGTGCCAGCAGATACACAGGGGGCGGTCAGCCCCAGCATTTT.

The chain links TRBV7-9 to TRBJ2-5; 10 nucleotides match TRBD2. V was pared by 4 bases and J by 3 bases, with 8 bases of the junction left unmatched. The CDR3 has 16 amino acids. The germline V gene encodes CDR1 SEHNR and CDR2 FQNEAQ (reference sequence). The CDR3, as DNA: TGTGCCAGCAGCTCCCCCAGGGGACTAGCGAAAGAGACCCAGTACTTC. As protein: CASSSPRGLAKETQYF.

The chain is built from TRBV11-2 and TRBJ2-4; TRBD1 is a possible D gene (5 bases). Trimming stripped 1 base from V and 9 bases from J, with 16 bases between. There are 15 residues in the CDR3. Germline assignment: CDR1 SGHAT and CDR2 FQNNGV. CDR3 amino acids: CASSLGGPLASIQYF. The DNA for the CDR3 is TGTGCCAGCAGCTTAGGGGGCCCACTGGCGAGCATTCAGTACTTC.

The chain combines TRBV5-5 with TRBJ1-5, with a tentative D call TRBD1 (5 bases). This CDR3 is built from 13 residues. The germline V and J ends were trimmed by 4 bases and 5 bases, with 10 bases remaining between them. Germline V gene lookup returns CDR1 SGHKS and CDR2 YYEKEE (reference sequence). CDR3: CASSLTDDQPQHF. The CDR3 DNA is TGTGCCAGCAGCCTGACAGACGATCAGCCCCAGCATTTT.